The 24 T cell receptor beta chains below come from one sample, sequenced in a study of molecular identifiers for immune sequencing clone quantification. TCRdb independently ran MiXCR on the PCR reads; one entry per CDR3 protein. The table records about 640,000 distinct CDR3 sequences, roughly 21% of them present only once. The specimen was naive CD8+ T cells from blood, with Jurkat cell RNA spiked in. Subset here: FACS-sorted CD8+CD4-CCR7+CD45RA+ naive T cells. The receptors were sampled from a human donor in good health. Some libraries in this study had Jurkat cell RNA spiked in.

In the case of this clonotype: This clone may be a read error of a much larger clone one base away. The chain combines TRBV2 with TRBJ1-3; 10 nucleotides align to TRBD1. With 6 bases clipped from V and 8 bases from J, the junction kept 10 bases outside the gene matches. The germline V gene encodes CDR1 SNHLY and CDR2 FYNNEI. This CDR3 has 15 residues. CDR3 DNA: TGTGCCAGCAGCCTGGGACAGGGGAACGGAGACACCATATATTTT. Its translation: CASSLGQGNGDTIYF.

This clonotype was seen a handful of times. This chain uses TRBV20-1 with TRBJ2-5, with 7 nucleotides matching TRBD1. Germline lookup yields CDR1 DFQATT and CDR2 SNEGSKA (reference sequence). V dropped 1 base and J dropped 5; count of bases not matched to a gene: 7. CDR3 size: 14 residues. The chain's CDR3 is CSARGQGLGETQYF. The CDR3 nucleotides read TGCAGTGCTAGAGGACAGGGCCTCGGCGAGACCCAGTACTTC.

Regarding this clonotype: A much bigger clone sits one base away, suggesting this may be a read error. The CDR3 spells CASSLKGRYYEQYF. The CDR3 DNA follows: TGTGCCAGCAGCCTAAAGGGACGGTACTACGAGCAGTACTTC. The chain couples TRBV27 to TRBJ2-7, with D perhaps given as TRBD1 or TRBD2 (5 bases each). V dropped 6 bases and J dropped 3 bases, with 15 bases sitting between them. Germline V gene lookup returns CDR1 MNHEY and CDR2 SMNVEV (reference sequence). The CDR3 length is 14 residues.

This clonotype has a handful of counts. The chain carries TRBV6-8 and TRBJ2-3; perhaps TRBD2 as D (5 bases). Per the germline V gene, CDR1 is MNHGY and CDR2 is SAAAGT. This CDR3 region has 16 residues. V shed 8 bases and J shed 1 base, with 19 bases lying between them. In DNA, the CDR3 is TGTGCCAGCCCTAGGCGAGGGAAGCTTCGCACAGATACGCAGTATTTT. This sequence encodes CASPRRGKLRTDTQYF.

This clonotype was seen repeatedly, ten times or more. V gene TRBV27 combines with J gene TRBJ2-7, with D uncertain. V was clipped by 0 bases and J by 3 bases, with 9 bases between them. The germline CDR1 and CDR2 sequences are MNHEY and SMNVEV (reference sequence). CDR3 length: 14 amino acids. The CDR3 DNA is TGTGCCAGCAGTTTATCTTGGGGTAGCTACGAGCAGTACTTC. This translates into CASSLSWGSYEQYF.

The V and J genes are TRBV20-1 and TRBJ2-3; unclear D gene. The CDR3 loop spans 14 amino acids. Trimming shortened V by 0 bases and J by 2 bases, and 9 bases separated the two germline ends. CDR1 is DFQATT, CDR2 SNEGSKA, per germline (reference sequence). CDR3 amino acids: CSARDGLITDTQYF. The CDR3 DNA reads TGCAGTGCTAGAGATGGCCTAATCACAGATACGCAGTATTTT.

This clonotype was recorded many times. This chain uses TRBV20-1 with TRBJ1-2; possibly TRBD1 for D (5 bases). Trimming removed 5 bases at V and 5 bases at J, with 18 bases between. Germline CDR1 reads DFQATT; CDR2 reads SNEGSKA (reference sequence). The CDR3 is made up of 14 amino acids. For the CDR3, the DNA is TGCAGTGCTCCTGACGAGGGGCTAGGATATGGCTACACCTTC. It is translated as CSAPDEGLGYGYTF.

The CDR3 DNA reads TGCGCCAGCAACCACGGGGTGGCCTACGAGCAGTACTTC. Translation gives CASNHGVAYEQYF. The chain links TRBV4-3 to TRBJ2-7; D might be TRBD2 (5 bases). Germline V gene sequence: CDR1 LGHNA, CDR2 YSLEER. This CDR3 has 13 amino acids. The V end was cut by 7 bases, the J end by 2 bases, with 12 bases between.

The chain uses TRBV3-1 and TRBJ2-7; 12 bases are shared with TRBD2. V shed 0 bases, J shed 1 base, and the junction held 7 bases outside the gene matches. This CDR3 region has 18 residues. CDR1 and CDR2 (germline): LGHDT, YNNKEL (reference sequence). The CDR3 nucleotides read TGTGCCAGCAGCCAAGAGGCTAGCGGGAGGGTCAGGTCCTACGAGCAGTACTTC. This sequence encodes CASSQEASGRVRSYEQYF.

This clonotype came up once. Since a much larger clone is just one base distant, this may be a read error. The chain employs TRBV7-9 and TRBJ2-3; possibly TRBD1 or TRBD2 for D (5 bases each). The CDR3 extends over 20 amino acids. Germline V gene sequence: CDR1 SEHNR, CDR2 FQNEAQ (reference sequence). V lost 5 bases to trimming and J lost 2 bases, with 29 bases between them. The CDR3: CASSDRDLNNPKIITDTQYF. DNA of the CDR3: TGTGCCAGCAGCGACCGGGACCTCAATAACCCCAAAATCATCACAGATACGCAGTATTTT.

At least ten counts were recorded for this clonotype. The CDR3 DNA reads TGTGCCAGCAGTTTACAGGGGATGGGCAATCAGCCCCAGCATTTT. Residues: CASSLQGMGNQPQHF. The V gene is TRBV27, the J gene TRBJ1-5; D possibly corresponds to TRBD1 (6 bases). CDR3 length: 15 residues. V lost 2 bases to trimming and J lost 2 bases, with 10 bases between them. Per the germline V gene, CDR1 is MNHEY and CDR2 is SMNVEV (reference sequence).

Many counts were recorded for this clonotype. The chain recombines TRBV4-1 with TRBJ2-7, with 8 positions matching TRBD2. The V gene end was trimmed by 4 bases and the J gene end by 3 bases; junction bases not matched to a gene: 5. Germline CDR1 MGHRA, CDR2 YSYEKL. CDR3 length: 14 residues. For the CDR3, the DNA is TGCGCCAGCAGCCCCAAAAGCGGGGGCTACGAGCAGTACTTC. This sequence encodes CASSPKSGGYEQYF.

For this clonotype: A read error may explain this, as a much larger clone is one base away. Here the CDR3 omits its conserved ending phenylalanine or tryptophan, so a read error is the likely source. The V call is TRBV6-5, the J call TRBJ2-4; possible D gene TRBD2, 5 bases. Looked up from germline, CDR1 is MNHEY and CDR2 is SVGAGI. V lost 6 bases, J lost 3 bases, and 9 bases lay in between. The CDR3 runs to 13 residues. The CDR3 is CASSSGYKNIQYL. The CDR3 nucleotides are TGTGCCAGCAGCTCGGGATACAAAAACATTCAGTACCTC.

V gene TRBV23-1 combines with J gene TRBJ1-5, with a possible D match to TRBD1 (5 bases). TRBV23-1 is identified as an open reading frame with a role that is uncertain. Trimming stripped 3 bases from V and 11 bases from J, with 14 bases between. The CDR3 runs to 13 residues. CDR3 residues: CASSHRDRSAQHF. CDR3 DNA: TGCGCCAGCAGTCACAGGGATCGGTCAGCCCAGCATTTT.

This clonotype has a single count. The junction departs from the called germline gene at one end, perhaps through a read error. This rearrangement joins TRBV7-9 to TRBJ2-1; D remains ambiguous. Germline-derived CDR1 and CDR2 are SEHNR and FQNEAQ (reference sequence). The CDR3 is made up of 15 amino acids. The CDR3 DNA reads as TGTGCCAGCAGCTTAATCTCTCGTTCCTACAGTGAGCAGTTCTTC. Its protein is CASSLISRSYSEQFF. The whole variable domain, filled in from reference TRBV7-9 and TRBJ2-1, reads DTGVSQNPRHKITKRGQNVTFRCDPISEHNRLYWYRQTLGQGPEFLTYFQNEAQLEKSRLLSDRFSAERPKGSFSTLEIQRTEQGDSAMYLCASSLISRSYSEQFFGPGTRLTVL.

The rearrangement joins TRBV27 to TRBJ1-6, with D unclear. Trimming took off 10 bases at V and 0 bases at J, with 13 bases between the two ends. Germline V lookup: CDR1 MNHEY, CDR2 SMNVEV (reference sequence). This CDR3 contains 15 residues. DNA of the CDR3: TGTGCCACGGGAGCGAAGAGCTCCTATAATTCACCCCTCCACTTT. Protein: CATGAKSSYNSPLHF.

V usage is TRBV6-5 and J usage is TRBJ1-1; 8 bases agree with TRBD1. The CDR3 spans 16 residues. With V trimmed by 1 base and J by 3 bases, 7 bases remained unmatched. Germline V gene lookup returns CDR1 MNHEY and CDR2 SVGAGI. The CDR3 spells CASSYYYGQGDTEAFF. The DNA for the CDR3 is TGTGCCAGCAGTTACTACTACGGACAGGGTGACACTGAAGCTTTCTTT.

As regards this clonotype: Since a much larger clone is just one base distant, this may be a read error. This chain uses TRBV7-9 with TRBJ1-4; 7 positions match TRBD1. The V gene's germline CDR1 is SEHNR and CDR2 FQNEAQ (reference sequence). The V segment lost 1 base and the J segment 6 bases; nucleotides outside the gene matches: 14. This CDR3 contains 18 residues. CDR3 DNA sequence: TGTGCCAGCAGCTTAGTGATAAAAACGACAGGGACAGATGAAAAACTGTTTTTT. It is translated as CASSLVIKTTGTDEKLFF.

This sequence joins TRBV5-6 and TRBJ1-1; D not certain. The CDR3 runs to 12 residues. V lost 4 bases to trimming and J lost 6 bases, with 10 bases between them. Germline V CDR1 and CDR2: SGHDT, YYEEEE. Written as DNA, the CDR3 is TGTGCCAGCAGCCCTACGGTGGCTGAAGCTTTCTTT. Its protein product is CASSPTVAEAFF. The variable domain in full, with the rest retrieved from reference TRBV5-6 and TRBJ1-1, is DAGVTQSPTHLIKTRGQQVTLRCSPKSGHDTVSWYQQALGQGPQFIFQYYEEEERQRGNFPDRFSGHQFPNYSSELNVNALLLGDSALYLCASSPTVAEAFFGQGTRLTVV.

This clonotype was detected a few times. The V gene is TRBV20-1, the J gene TRBJ2-5; TRBD1 agrees at 9 bases. Unmatched junction bases numbered 2, after V lost 5 bases and J lost 4 bases. From germline, CDR1 is DFQATT and CDR2 SNEGSKA (reference sequence). The CDR3 totals 12 residues. CDR3 loop: CSAGDRAETQYF. The CDR3 nucleotides read TGCAGTGCTGGGGACAGGGCAGAGACCCAGTACTTC.

This clonotype was seen at least ten times. The rearrangement links TRBV5-6 to TRBJ2-3, with D maybe TRBD2 (6 bases). Germline V CDR1 and CDR2: SGHDT, YYEEEE. The CDR3 has 15 residues. Deletions cut 1 base from V and 0 bases from J, with 9 bases between. DNA for the CDR3: TGTGCCAGCAGCTTGATTCGGGAGAGCACAGATACGCAGTATTTT. This encodes CASSLIRESTDTQYF.

Concerning this clonotype itself: A much larger clone lies a single base off, so this may be a read error. V usage is TRBV12-3 or TRBV12-4 and J usage is TRBJ2-2, with D possibly TRBD2 on 5 matching bases. The CDR3 consists of 14 residues. The CDR3 spells CASSLVTVAGELLF. CDR3 sequence (DNA): TGTGCCAGCAGTTTAGTTACGGTGGCCGGGGAGCTGCTTTTT.

This clonotype appeared a few times. The chain uses TRBV9 and TRBJ1-5; D call uncertain. This CDR3 is built from 14 residues. V was cut by 0 bases and J by 3 bases, with 7 bases left in between. Germline V lookup: CDR1 SGDLS, CDR2 YYNGEE. The CDR3 DNA sequence: TGTGCCAGCAGCGTAGACGGGCTCAATCAGCCCCAGCATTTT. As protein: CASSVDGLNQPQHF.

This clonotype was found many times. The chain uses TRBV28 and TRBJ2-3; weak D call: TRBD2 (6 bases). V lost 6 bases to trimming and J lost 4 bases, with 11 bases between them. This CDR3 has 13 residues. Germline values: CDR1 MDHEN, CDR2 SYDVKM. CDR3 nucleotide sequence: TGTGCCAGCAGCGCGCCGGGGGCAGATACGCAGTATTTT. Its translation: CASSAPGADTQYF.